This T cell receptor (beta chain) stems from a study of radiotherapy plus CTLA-4 blockade in lung cancer. A single count supports this clone. The study gave focal radiation plus ipilimumab CTLA-4 blockade to patients with chemo-refractory metastatic non-small-cell lung cancer. The method was immunoSEQ multiplex PCR; TCRdb's version includes in-frame clones alone and lacks a portion of them. Of roughly 45,000 clones in the sample, roughly 67% are singletons; the top ten hold roughly 25%. The sample was peripheral blood, taken from a patient treated with radiotherapy plus ipilimumab. The receptor was isolated from a human donor with non-small cell lung cancer who had a partial response to radiotherapy plus ipilimumab.

CDR3 nucleotides: TGTGCCAGCAGTTACACCCGGACAGGGGGCGGCTATGGCTACACCTTC. Amino acid sequence: CASSYTRTGGGYGYTF. The chain couples TRBV6-5 to TRBJ1-2; 11 nucleotides line up with TRBD1. Germline V lookup: CDR1 MNHEY, CDR2 SVGAGI. The CDR3 length is 16 residues. J lost 4 bases, V lost 2 bases, and 6 bases had no gene match.